This T cell receptor beta chain was recorded in a study of OX40 agonist ivuxolimab in advanced cancers. Overall study results and limits: Both CD4+ and CD8+ T cell populations in blood had undergone clonal expansion by week 6 at 0.1 to 3.0 mg/kg.

This table comes from immunoSEQ multiplex PCR, and its TCRdb copy is limited to in-frame clones, with some not included. The sample lists some 90,000 clones, about 87% occurring once. Patients had blood sampled at baseline and again on cycle 4 day 1 and cycle 7 day 1. Trimming shortened V by 7 bases and J by 8 bases, and 17 bases separated the two germline ends. The CDR3 covers 13 residues. CDR1 and CDR2 from the germline V gene are SQVTM and ANQGSEA. To note about this clone: Its antigen remains unidentified.

The sequence was obtained from an adult with an advanced solid tumor such as melanoma, head and neck, liver or kidney cancer. The specimen was CD4+ or CD8+ T cells sorted from blood, collected in a trial of the OX40 agonist ivuxolimab. This chain joins TRBV29-1 and TRBJ1-4; tentative D call: TRBD1 (5 bases). The CDR3 spells CSALGGGSEKLFF. In DNA, the CDR3 is TGCAGCGCCCTTGGGGGAGGTTCGGAAAAACTGTTTTTT.